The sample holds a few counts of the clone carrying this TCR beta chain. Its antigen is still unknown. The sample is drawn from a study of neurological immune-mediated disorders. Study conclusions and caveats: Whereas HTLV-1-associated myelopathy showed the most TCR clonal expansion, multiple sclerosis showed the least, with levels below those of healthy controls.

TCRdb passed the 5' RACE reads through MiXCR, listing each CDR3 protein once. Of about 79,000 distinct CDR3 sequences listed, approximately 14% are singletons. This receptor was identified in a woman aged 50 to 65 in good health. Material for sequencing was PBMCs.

CDR3 in amino acids: CASSQTGTAYEQYF. The CDR3 DNA sequence: TGTGCCAGCAGTCAAACCGGGACAGCATACGAGCAGTACTTC. This chain joins TRBV2 and TRBJ2-7; 7 bases are a match to TRBD1. Germline CDR1 reads SNHLY; CDR2 reads FYNNEI. Germline trimming cut 5 bases from V and 4 bases from J; bases unmatched to any gene: 8. The CDR3 sequence is 14 residues long.